This is a list of T cell receptor beta chains from one sample in a study of spatial heterogeneity in lung cancer. TCRdb independently ran MiXCR on the 5' RACE reads; one entry per CDR3 protein. The sample carries about 80,000 distinct CDR3 sequences, under 25% recorded once. Sequences were derived from PBMCs, sampled at surgery. Source of these receptors: a male donor with early-stage non-small cell lung cancer. CDR3s include the opening cysteine and the closing phenylalanine or tryptophan. The order of the fields is D gene, J gene, V gene, clone size, CDR3 DNA, CDR3 protein. The D gene is left open where the match is weak. Clone size is given for some rows only: seen once, a few or many times, or a class if the clone is expanded.

d_gene: .; j_gene: TRBJ2-1; v_gene: TRBV12-3/TRBV12-4; abundance: .; CDR3nt: TGTGCCAGCAGCCCGTCGTCAGGGTACAATGAGCAGTTCTTC; CDR3aa: CASSPSSGYNEQFF
d_gene: .; j_gene: TRBJ2-5; v_gene: TRBV29-1; abundance: few; CDR3nt: TGCAGCGGTCGGGGAGGAGAGACCCAGTACTTC; CDR3aa: CSGRGGETQYF
d_gene: .; j_gene: TRBJ1-3; v_gene: TRBV4-3; abundance: many; CDR3nt: TGCGCCAGCAGCCAAGAAGGCGGGGGAGCCTCTGGAAACACCATATATTTT; CDR3aa: CASSQEGGGASGNTIYF
d_gene: .; j_gene: TRBJ2-3; v_gene: TRBV3-1; abundance: many; CDR3nt: TGTGCCAGCAGCCAAGTTAGCGGAATCCTCTTT; CDR3aa: CASSQVSGILF
d_gene: TRBD1; j_gene: TRBJ2-5; v_gene: TRBV28; abundance: .; CDR3nt: TGTGCCAGCAGTGGCGGGACAGGGCGCGAGGAGACCCAGTACTTC; CDR3aa: CASSGGTGREETQYF
d_gene: .; j_gene: TRBJ2-7; v_gene: TRBV2; abundance: many; CDR3nt: TGTGCCAGCAGTTGGGACGGAGCCTACGAGCAGTACTTC; CDR3aa: CASSWDGAYEQYF
d_gene: .; j_gene: TRBJ2-3; v_gene: TRBV9; abundance: .; CDR3nt: TGTGCCAGCAGCGTAGGGGGGGCAAGCACAGATACGCAGTATTTT; CDR3aa: CASSVGGASTDTQYF
d_gene: .; j_gene: TRBJ2-7; v_gene: TRBV5-1; abundance: many; CDR3nt: TGCGCCAGCAGCTTGGAAGACACCTACGAGCAGTACTTC; CDR3aa: CASSLEDTYEQYF
d_gene: TRBD1; j_gene: TRBJ2-2; v_gene: TRBV4-1; abundance: many; CDR3nt: TGCGCCAGCAACCCCGGGACAGGGCCTAACACCGGGGAGCTGTTTTTT; CDR3aa: CASNPGTGPNTGELFF
d_gene: TRBD2; j_gene: TRBJ2-1; v_gene: TRBV7-9; abundance: .; CDR3nt: TGTGCCAGCAGCTCTCCTAGCGGGGGGAGTTACAATGAGCAGTTCTTC; CDR3aa: CASSSPSGGSYNEQFF
d_gene: .; j_gene: TRBJ2-1; v_gene: TRBV5-1; abundance: few; CDR3nt: TGCGCCAGCAGCGTGGTTGGGGATTTCAGGGGATCCCGGTTCTTC; CDR3aa: CASSVVGDFRGSRFF
d_gene: TRBD1; j_gene: TRBJ2-2; v_gene: TRBV10-3; abundance: .; CDR3nt: TGTGCCATCGAGGCAGGACAGGGGGCGGACACCGGGGAGCTGTTTTTT; CDR3aa: CAIEAGQGADTGELFF
d_gene: TRBD1; j_gene: TRBJ1-1; v_gene: TRBV12-3/TRBV12-4; abundance: .; CDR3nt: TGTGCCAGCAACAACAGGGGGCGAAGAACTGAAGCTTTCTTT; CDR3aa: CASNNRGRRTEAFF
d_gene: .; j_gene: TRBJ2-1; v_gene: TRBV5-5; abundance: once; CDR3nt: TGTGCCAGCAGCACGGTACCGATGGGGACCGTTTACAATGAGCAGTTCTTC; CDR3aa: CASSTVPMGTVYNEQFF
d_gene: .; j_gene: TRBJ1-3; v_gene: TRBV3-1; abundance: .; CDR3nt: TGTGCCAGCAGTCGGGACCGCGCCTCTGGAAACACCATATATTTT; CDR3aa: CASSRDRASGNTIYF
d_gene: .; j_gene: TRBJ2-7; v_gene: TRBV4-3; abundance: few; CDR3nt: TGCGCCAGCAGCCAAGTCGCCTCCTACGAGCAGTACTTC; CDR3aa: CASSQVASYEQYF